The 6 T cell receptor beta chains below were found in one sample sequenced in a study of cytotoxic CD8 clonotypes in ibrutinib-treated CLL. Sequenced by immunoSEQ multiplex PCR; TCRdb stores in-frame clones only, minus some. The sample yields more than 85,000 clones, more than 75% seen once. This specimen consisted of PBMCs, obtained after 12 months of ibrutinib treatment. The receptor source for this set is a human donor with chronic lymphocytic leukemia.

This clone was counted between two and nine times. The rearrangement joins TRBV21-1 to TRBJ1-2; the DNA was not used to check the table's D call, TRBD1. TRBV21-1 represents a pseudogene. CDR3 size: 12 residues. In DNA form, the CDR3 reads TGTGCCAGGGAACAGGGAGTAGGTGGCTACACCTTC. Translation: CAREQGVGGYTF.

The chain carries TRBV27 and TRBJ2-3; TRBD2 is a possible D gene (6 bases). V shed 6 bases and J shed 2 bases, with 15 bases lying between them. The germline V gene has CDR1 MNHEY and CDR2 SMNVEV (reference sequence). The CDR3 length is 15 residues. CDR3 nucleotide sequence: TGTGCCAGCAGGTCGGCGCGGGAATACACAGATACGCAGTATTTT. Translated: CASRSAREYTDTQYF.

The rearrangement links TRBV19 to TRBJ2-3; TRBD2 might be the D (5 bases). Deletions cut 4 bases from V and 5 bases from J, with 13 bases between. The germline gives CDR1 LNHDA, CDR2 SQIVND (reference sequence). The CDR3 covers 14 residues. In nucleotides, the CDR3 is TGTGCCAGTAGTAATCCCCAGAGGGAAGATACGCAGTATTTT. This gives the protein CASSNPQREDTQYF.

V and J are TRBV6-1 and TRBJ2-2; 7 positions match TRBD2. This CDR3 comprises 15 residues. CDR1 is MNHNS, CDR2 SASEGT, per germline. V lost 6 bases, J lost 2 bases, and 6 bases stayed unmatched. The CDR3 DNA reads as TGTGCCAGCAGGGCCGGGACTATTAACACCGGGGAGCTGTTTTTT. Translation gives CASRAGTINTGELFF.

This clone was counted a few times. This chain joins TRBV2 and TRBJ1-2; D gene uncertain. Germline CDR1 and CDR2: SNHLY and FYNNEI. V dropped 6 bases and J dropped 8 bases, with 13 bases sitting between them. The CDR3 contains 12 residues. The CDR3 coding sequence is TGTGCCAGCAGGAGGGAGTCGAACGGCTACACCTTC. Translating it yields CASRRESNGYTF. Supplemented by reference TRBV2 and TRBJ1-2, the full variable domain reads EPEVTQTPSHQVTQMGQEVILRCVPISNHLYFYWYRQILGQKVEFLVSFYNNEISEKSEIFDDQFSVERPDGSNFTLKIRSTKLEDSAMYFCASRRESNGYTFGSGTRLTVV.

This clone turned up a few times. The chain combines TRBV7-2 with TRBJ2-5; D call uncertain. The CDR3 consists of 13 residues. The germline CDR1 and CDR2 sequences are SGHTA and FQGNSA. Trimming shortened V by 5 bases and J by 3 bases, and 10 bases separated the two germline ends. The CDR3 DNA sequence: TGTGCCAGCAGCCGGGCCCTAGAAGAGACCCAGTACTTC. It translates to CASSRALEETQYF.